These 8 T cell receptor beta chains came from one sample sequenced in a study of blood T cell repertoires in COVID-19. Produced via immunoSEQ multiplex PCR; TCRdb's table is partial and in-frame only. The sample includes around 130,000 clones, roughly 84% of them seen just once. The sequencing sample was made of peripheral blood. Receptors originate from a man younger than 40 with COVID-19, enrolled during active disease.

In DNA form, the CDR3 reads TGCGCCAGCAGCCCCTCCAGCCACAGTTATAATTCACCCCTCCACTTT. Encoded protein: CASSPSSHSYNSPLHF. The genes are TRBV4-3 and TRBJ1-6; D is ambiguous. This CDR3 has 16 amino acids. Germline V lookup: CDR1 LGHNA, CDR2 YSLEER. Trimming removed 4 bases at V and 4 bases at J, with 14 bases between.

This chain links TRBV15 with TRBJ2-3, with 7 positions matching TRBD1. The CDR3 spans 16 residues. The junction had 8 bases not matched to a gene; V was cut back by 2 bases and J by 3 bases. Germline loops: CDR1 LNHNV, CDR2 YYDKDF (reference sequence). The CDR3, as DNA: TGTGCCACCAGCAGAACCGGGACAGCCCTTACAGATACGCAGTATTTT. Amino acids: CATSRTGTALTDTQYF.

V and J are TRBV10-3 and TRBJ2-2, with 8 bases matching TRBD1. CDR3 length equals 14 residues. The V segment lost 7 bases and the J segment 5 bases; nucleotides outside the gene matches: 6. Germline assignment: CDR1 ENHRY and CDR2 SYGVKD. The CDR3: CAITRTGSTGELFF. CDR3 sequence (DNA): TGTGCCATCACTCGGACAGGGTCGACCGGGGAGCTGTTTTTT.

In nucleotides, the CDR3 is TGCAGTGCTAGTCTATCGGGGACAGGTCCACCCAAAGCTTTCTTT. This encodes CSASLSGTGPPKAFF. The rearrangement uses TRBV20-1 and TRBJ1-1; 8 bases are a match to TRBD1. The germline gives CDR1 DFQATT, CDR2 SNEGSKA (reference sequence). This CDR3 has 15 residues. V shed 3 bases, J shed 9 bases, and the junction held 15 bases outside the gene matches.

The chain has TRBV11-2 and TRBJ2-7; 9 bases match TRBD2. This CDR3 contains 14 residues. Germline CDR1 reads SGHAT; CDR2 reads FQNNGV. The junction had 5 bases not matched to a gene; V was cut back by 8 bases and J by 0 bases. The chain's CDR3 is CASQSGRNSYEQYF. The CDR3 nucleotides read TGTGCCAGCCAAAGCGGGAGGAACTCCTACGAGCAGTACTTC. The whole variable domain, filled in from reference TRBV11-2 and TRBJ2-7, reads EAGVAQSPRYKIIEKRQSVAFWCNPISGHATLYWYQQILGQGPKLLIQFQNNGVVDDSQLPKDRFSAERLKGVDSTLKIQPAKLEDSAVYLCASQSGRNSYEQYFGPGTRLTVT.

The rearrangement uses TRBV24-1 and TRBJ1-2; D not resolved. CDR3 length: 14 residues. The ends were cut back, 5 bases at V and 3 bases at J, with 12 bases in the middle. Germline CDR1 reads KGHDR; CDR2 reads SFDVKD. The DNA of the CDR3 is TGTGCCACCAGTGTCTCTGGGGAGTACTATGGCTACACCTTC. This gives the protein CATSVSGEYYGYTF.

The J gene is TRBJ2-5, the V gene TRBV24-1, with unresolved D. Germline loops: CDR1 KGHDR, CDR2 SFDVKD. Trimming took 1 base from V and 5 from J, leaving 4 bases between them. The CDR3 loop spans 12 amino acids. CDR3 sequence reads: CATSDFGETQYF. CDR3 coding DNA: TGTGCCACCAGTGATTTCGGGGAGACCCAGTACTTC.

This chain links TRBV6-5 with TRBJ2-1; D remains ambiguous. Germline V gene data show CDR1 as MNHEY and CDR2 as SVGAGI. This CDR3 region has 15 residues. V lost 4 bases to trimming and J lost 1 base, with 11 bases between them. The DNA of the CDR3 is TGTGCCAGCAGTTTTAGAGGAGAATCCTACAATGAGCAGTTCTTC. As protein: CASSFRGESYNEQFF.